One and the same sample provided the 25 T cell receptor beta chains below, sequenced in a study of cytomegalovirus exposure and HLA in healthy donors. PCR used 60 Vbeta primers and 13 Jbeta primers. Assay used: immunoSEQ multiplex PCR; TCRdb lists only in-frame clones, some missing. The data contain 240,000 or so clones, about 80% of them singletons. Material for sequencing was PBMCs. The receptors originated from a woman between 55 and 75 years old in good health and CMV-seropositive.

The rearrangement links TRBV9 to TRBJ1-2; D unclear. The CDR3 is 13 residues long. Germline CDR1 and CDR2: SGDLS and YYNGEE. V was clipped by 0 bases and J by 4 bases, with 7 bases between them. In DNA form, the CDR3 reads TGTGCCAGCAGCGTAGGGGAGAGCTATGGCTACACCTTC. This gives the protein CASSVGESYGYTF.

The chain has TRBV18 and TRBJ1-1, with a possible D match to TRBD1 (6 bases). The length of the CDR3 is 16 residues. The V and J ends lost 4 bases and 1 base respectively, with 16 bases between them. Per germline, CDR1 KGHSH and CDR2 LQKENI. The CDR3 sequence: CASSLTTGTGNTEAFF. CDR3 DNA: TGTGCCAGCTCACTGACTACAGGGACGGGGAACACTGAAGCTTTCTTT.

V and J are TRBV29-1 and TRBJ2-1; 12 positions match TRBD1. After removal of 3 bases from V and 7 bases from J, the junction contained 7 bases not matched to a gene. Germline V gene data show CDR1 as SQVTM and CDR2 as ANQGSEA. The CDR3 totals 15 residues. Written as DNA, the CDR3 is TGCAGCGTTGACGCCGGGACAGGGGGCAGGAATGAGCAGTTCTTC. Protein: CSVDAGTGGRNEQFF.

The chain couples TRBV28 to TRBJ1-5, with 10 bases aligning to TRBD1. This CDR3 is built from 18 residues. With 6 bases clipped from V and 2 bases from J, the junction kept 13 bases outside the gene matches. Looked up from germline, CDR1 is MDHEN and CDR2 is SYDVKM. CDR3 nucleotide sequence: TGTGCCAGCAGGCGCCGGGGACAGGGGTATGGTGGCAATCAGCCCCAGCATTTT. As protein: CASRRRGQGYGGNQPQHF.

This clone was observed a handful of times. The rearrangement joins TRBV28 to TRBJ1-2, with 8 bases that match TRBD1. V lost 4 bases and J lost 6; bases outside the gene matches: 10. CDR3 length equals 15 residues. In germline, CDR1 is MDHEN, CDR2 SYDVKM. The CDR3 sequence is CASSYMGQAAHGYTF. Here the CDR3 DNA reads TGTGCCAGCAGTTACATGGGACAGGCCGCCCATGGCTACACCTTC.

The chain recombines TRBV5-1 with TRBJ2-1, with 13 positions matching TRBD2. The CDR3 contains 15 residues. Germline V gene sequence: CDR1 SGHRS, CDR2 YFSETQ. The V segment lost 4 bases and the J segment 9 bases; nucleotides outside the gene matches: 7. The CDR3 protein is CASSPGTSGMVEQFF. CDR3 nucleotide sequence: TGCGCCAGCAGCCCTGGGACTAGCGGGATGGTTGAGCAGTTCTTC.

The rearrangement uses TRBV18 and TRBJ2-7; 7 bases agree with TRBD2. This CDR3 is 15 amino acids long. V dropped 0 bases and J dropped 1; count of bases not matched to a gene: 3. From germline, CDR1 is KGHSH and CDR2 LQKENI. The CDR3 sequence is CASSPPGLPSYEQYF. The CDR3 DNA follows: TGTGCCAGCTCACCACCGGGACTACCGTCCTACGAGCAGTACTTC.

This clone came up once. The chain has TRBV29-1 and TRBJ1-5; the D is unclear. The V and J ends lost 4 bases and 2 bases respectively, with 9 bases between them. Germline V lookup: CDR1 SQVTM, CDR2 ANQGSEA. CDR3 length: 13 amino acids. The DNA for the CDR3 is TGCAGCGTTGTGCTGGAGGGCAATCAGCCCCAGCATTTT. It specifies CSVVLEGNQPQHF.

The chain employs TRBV5-1 and TRBJ1-2; the match to TRBD1 covers 7 bases. Germline V gene lookup returns CDR1 SGHRS and CDR2 YFSETQ. CDR3 length: 14 residues. V shed 1 base and J 4 bases; nucleotides not matched to a gene: 4. The CDR3 region is CASSLTGEVYGYTF. The CDR3 DNA sequence: TGCGCCAGCAGCTTGACAGGGGAGGTCTATGGCTACACCTTC.

This chain links TRBV7-2 with TRBJ1-1; D unresolved. The CDR3 totals 14 residues. The V end was cut by 1 base, the J end by 1 base, with 7 bases between. Germline assignment: CDR1 SGHTA and CDR2 FQGNSA. The DNA of the CDR3 is TGTGCCAGCAGCTTAGGGACTACGAACACTGAAGCTTTCTTT. Amino acids: CASSLGTTNTEAFF. Filled out from reference TRBV7-2 and TRBJ1-1, the complete variable domain reads GAGVSQSPSNKVTEKGKDVELRCDPISGHTALYWYRQSLGQGLEFLIYFQGNSAPDKSGLPSDRFSAERTGGSVSTLTIQRTQQEDSAVYLCASSLGTTNTEAFFGQGTRLTVV.

The CDR3 coding sequence is TGTGCCTGGGCCGGGTTCTATGGCTACACCTTC. This sequence encodes CAWAGFYGYTF. The J gene is TRBJ1-2, the V gene TRBV30; D gene ambiguous. From germline, CDR1 is GTSNPN and CDR2 SVGIG (reference sequence). CDR3 length: 11 amino acids. Trimming pared 5 bases from V and 4 bases from J, leaving 8 bases between.

This rearrangement joins TRBV30 to TRBJ2-3, with 16 positions matching TRBD2. Germline V gene lookup returns CDR1 GTSNPN and CDR2 SVGIG (reference sequence). There are 16 residues in the CDR3. V was clipped by 4 bases and J by 4 bases; unmatched bases: 5. The CDR3: CAWTLGLAGGPDTQYF. As DNA, the CDR3 is TGTGCCTGGACCCTGGGACTAGCGGGAGGGCCAGATACGCAGTATTTT.

This clone was detected once. This probably arose from a read error, given a far larger clone one base away. The rearrangement uses TRBV7-9 and TRBJ2-6; possibly TRBD1 for D (5 bases). Deletions cut 5 bases from V and 0 bases from J, with 20 bases between. Germline V lookup: CDR1 SEHNR, CDR2 FQNEAQ (reference sequence). CDR3 length: 19 residues. In DNA form, the CDR3 reads TGTGCCAGCAGCGATACAGGACGCGTCGGCTCCTCTGGGGCCAACGTCCTGACTTTC. The encoded protein is CASSDTGRVGSSGANVLTF.

This chain connects TRBV10-3 to TRBJ2-6, with D unclear. Germline V gene sequence: CDR1 ENHRY, CDR2 SYGVKD. The V end lost 0 bases, the J end lost 0 bases, and 9 bases lay between the germline ends. The CDR3 has 17 residues. The CDR3 protein is CAISESGGSSGANVLTF. The DNA of the CDR3 is TGTGCCATCAGTGAGTCAGGCGGAAGCTCTGGGGCCAACGTCCTGACTTTC.

This chain joins TRBV6-1 and TRBJ2-3; TRBD2 might be the D (6 bases). Germline assignment: CDR1 MNHNS and CDR2 SASEGT. This CDR3 comprises 18 residues. V was trimmed by 0 bases and J by 0 bases, leaving 16 bases between them. For the CDR3, the DNA is TGTGCCAGCAGTGAAGCACCCTCTGGGGGGTACAGCACAGATACGCAGTATTTT. This codes for CASSEAPSGGYSTDTQYF.

The sample holds a few counts of this clone. The rearrangement links TRBV5-1 to TRBJ2-3; 13 nucleotides align to TRBD2. Germline assignment: CDR1 SGHRS and CDR2 YFSETQ. The trim removed 4 bases at V and 4 bases at J, leaving 6 bases unmatched. The CDR3 is 16 amino acids. CDR3 residues: CASSEGLAGAADTQYF. DNA for the CDR3: TGCGCCAGCAGCGAAGGACTAGCGGGAGCAGCAGATACGCAGTATTTT. The complete variable domain, with remaining parts taken from reference TRBV5-1 and TRBJ2-3, reads KAGVTQTPRYLIKTRGQQVTLSCSPISGHRSVSWYQQTPGQGLQFLFEYFSETQRNKGNFPGRFSGRQFSNSRSEMNVSTLELGDSALYLCASSEGLAGAADTQYFGPGTRLTVL.

The chain combines TRBV25-1 with TRBJ2-3, with 7 bases aligning to TRBD2. With 6 bases clipped from V and 0 bases from J, the junction kept 0 bases outside the gene matches. There are 13 residues in the CDR3. Germline CDR1 MGHDK, CDR2 SYGVNS. The CDR3 region is CASRLASTDTQYF. In nucleotides, the CDR3 is TGTGCCAGCAGACTAGCGAGCACAGATACGCAGTATTTT.

In the case of this clone: Other nucleotide sequences in the sample specify the same CDR3. The rearrangement links TRBV28 to TRBJ2-7; unclear D gene. The germline V gene has CDR1 MDHEN and CDR2 SYDVKM. This CDR3 region has 11 residues. V was pared by 8 bases and J by 0 bases, with 5 bases between. The CDR3 loop reads CASSSSYEQYF. DNA for the CDR3: TGTGCCAGCTCTTCCTCCTACGAGCAGTACTTC.

There are a few counts of this clone. This chain uses TRBV10-3 with TRBJ2-7, with 8 bases matching TRBD1. J was trimmed by 5 bases and V by 0 bases; bases with no gene match: 9. Germline-derived CDR1 and CDR2 are ENHRY and SYGVKD. This CDR3 is built from 16 residues. Here the CDR3 DNA reads TGTGCCATCAGTGAGTCTATGGACAGGGTAACCCACGAGCAGTACTTC. It encodes CAISESMDRVTHEQYF.

The rearrangement uses TRBV19 and TRBJ2-7; D not certain. The length of the CDR3 is 14 residues. V was cut by 7 bases and J by 0 bases, with 13 bases left in between. Germline V CDR1 and CDR2: LNHDA, SQIVND (reference sequence). The CDR3 DNA is TGTGCCAGTACTCCCTTTACTGGCTCCTACGAGCAGTACTTC. Translating gives CASTPFTGSYEQYF. Filled out from reference TRBV19 and TRBJ2-7, the complete variable domain reads DGGITQSPKYLFRKEGQNVTLSCEQNLNHDAMYWYRQDPGQGLRLIYYSQIVNDFQKGDIAEGYSVSREKKESFPLTVTSAQKNPTAFYLCASTPFTGSYEQYFGPGTRLTVT.

V is TRBV6-5 and J is TRBJ2-1; no reliable D call. The CDR3 is 13 amino acids. V was trimmed by 2 bases and J by 5 bases, leaving 7 bases between them. Germline V gene data show CDR1 as MNHEY and CDR2 as SVGAGI. The CDR3 spells CASSYRLDNEQFF. The DNA for the CDR3 is TGTGCCAGCAGTTACCGTCTTGACAATGAGCAGTTCTTC.

V usage is TRBV5-1 and J usage is TRBJ2-1; 9 bases map to TRBD2. Germline V gives CDR1 SGHRS, CDR2 YFSETQ. V lost 1 base and J lost 2; bases outside the gene matches: 13. This CDR3 is 19 amino acids long. CDR3 nucleotide sequence: TGCGCCAGCAGCTTGACTAGCGGGTCCGTAAGGTCTACCTACAATGAGCAGTTCTTC. Protein sequence: CASSLTSGSVRSTYNEQFF. Full variable domain (remainder filled in from reference TRBV5-1 and TRBJ2-1): KAGVTQTPRYLIKTRGQQVTLSCSPISGHRSVSWYQQTPGQGLQFLFEYFSETQRNKGNFPGRFSGRQFSNSRSEMNVSTLELGDSALYLCASSLTSGSVRSTYNEQFFGPGTRLTVL.

This clone appeared a few times. V usage is TRBV30 and J usage is TRBJ2-3; 9 nucleotides match TRBD2. Germline V CDR1 and CDR2: GTSNPN, SVGIG (reference sequence). The CDR3 runs 15 residues. Germline trimming cut 3 bases from V and 1 base from J; bases unmatched to any gene: 5. The CDR3 DNA sequence: TGTGCCTGGAGGGTAGCGGGAGCAGGCACAGATACGCAGTATTTT. Encoded protein: CAWRVAGAGTDTQYF.

The chain employs TRBV6-1 and TRBJ2-2; a weak D match, TRBD1 (6 bases). Germline loops: CDR1 MNHNS, CDR2 SASEGT. The ends were cut back, 6 bases at V and 0 bases at J, with 8 bases in the middle. The CDR3 is made up of 14 amino acids. The CDR3 region is CASRGQPNTGELFF. In nucleotides, the CDR3 is TGTGCCAGCAGAGGACAGCCGAACACCGGGGAGCTGTTTTTT.

The J gene is TRBJ1-2, the V gene TRBV5-1, with 8 bases that match TRBD1. J lost 2 bases, V lost 4 bases, and 4 bases had no gene match. Germline V gene data show CDR1 as SGHRS and CDR2 as YFSETQ. The CDR3 has 14 amino acids. The CDR3 DNA follows: TGCGCCAGCAGCCCCCGGGACAGGAACTATGGCTACACCTTC. It codes for CASSPRDRNYGYTF.